The next 26 T cell receptor beta chains were all read from a single sample in a study of CD8+CD57+ T cells in acquired aplastic anemia. Genomic DNA served as template for TCR beta VDJ and CDR3 profiling. MiXCR, applied by TCRdb to the reads, yields one record per CDR3 protein. The sample has approximately 200,000 distinct CDR3 sequences, 60% to 65% seen once. The sequenced sample consisted of sorted CD4+, CD8+, or CD8+CD57+ T cells (not recorded which) from PBMCs. The receptors originated from a human donor in good health.

As regards this clonotype: A junction end diverges from the germline sequence, so it may reflect a read error. The CDR3 sequence is CASSLVLGAAPQF. Written as DNA, the CDR3 is TGTGCTAGCAGCTTAGTCCTCGGGGCCGCACCCCAGTTC. The rearrangement links TRBV7-7 to TRBJ2-7; possibly TRBD1 or TRBD2 for D (5 bases each). The CDR3 sequence is 13 residues long. Germline-derived CDR1 and CDR2 are SSHAT and FNYEAQ (reference sequence). Together with reference TRBV7-7 and TRBJ2-7, the CDR3 gives the full variable domain: GAGVSQSPRYKVTKRGQDVTLRCDPISSHATLYWYQQALGQGPEFLTYFNYEAQPDKSGLPSDRFSAERPEGSISTLTIQRTEQRDSAMYRCASSLVLGAAPQFGPGTRLTVT.

The chain joins TRBV20-1 to TRBJ2-5, with D tentatively TRBD2 (6 bases). The CDR3 contains 12 residues. In germline, CDR1 is DFQATT, CDR2 SNEGSKA (reference sequence). The ends were cut back, 5 bases at V and 3 bases at J, with 10 bases in the middle. The CDR3 DNA is TGCAGTGCTCTGGCGGGGAAAGAGACCCAGTACTTC. Residues: CSALAGKETQYF.

The chain is built from TRBV15 and TRBJ1-1, with 9 bases that match TRBD1. The length of the CDR3 is 16 residues. The trim removed 5 bases at V and 6 bases at J, leaving 13 bases unmatched. The germline CDR1 and CDR2 sequences are LNHNV and YYDKDF (reference sequence). The CDR3 coding sequence is TGTGCCACCAGCCGAACGGGACAGGGACGGAGCGCTGAAGCTTTCTTT. Its translation is CATSRTGQGRSAEAFF.

The chain combines TRBV20-1 with TRBJ1-3; 7 bases match TRBD1. This CDR3 comprises 14 residues. The V gene end was trimmed by 0 bases and the J gene end by 10 bases; junction bases not matched to a gene: 9. Germline V CDR1 and CDR2: DFQATT, SNEGSKA (reference sequence). DNA of the CDR3: TGCAGTGCTAGAGACGCAAGAGGGACAGAGACCATATATTTT. The encoded protein is CSARDARGTETIYF.

The chain uses TRBV13 and TRBJ2-3, with 16 bases identical to TRBD2. Germline trimming cut 2 bases from V and 0 bases from J; bases unmatched to any gene: 11. The CDR3 is 21 residues long. CDR1 is PRHDT and CDR2 is FYEKMQ in the germline V gene (reference sequence). The CDR3 reads CASSLFLGLAGGLASTDTQYF. CDR3 nucleotides: TGTGCCAGCAGCTTATTCTTGGGACTAGCGGGAGGGCTAGCGAGCACAGATACGCAGTATTTT.

The gene calls are TRBV5-1 and TRBJ2-2; tentatively, D is TRBD1 or TRBD2 (5 bases each). Germline V lookup: CDR1 SGHRS, CDR2 YFSETQ. The CDR3 totals 16 residues. V was cut by 0 bases and J by 0 bases, with 9 bases left in between. CDR3 in amino acids: CASSLGWGPNTGELFF. The CDR3, as DNA: TGCGCCAGCAGCTTGGGGTGGGGACCGAACACCGGGGAGCTGTTTTTT.

This clonotype was recorded a few times. The V gene is TRBV7-9, the J gene TRBJ2-7; 7 bases are shared with TRBD1. The trim removed 10 bases at V and 1 base at J, leaving 22 bases unmatched. CDR3 length: 18 residues. CDR1 is SEHNR, CDR2 FQNEAQ, per germline (reference sequence). CDR3 region: CAISESTRDSQGSYEQYF. For the CDR3, the DNA is TGTGCCATCAGTGAGTCGACCCGGGACAGCCAGGGGTCCTACGAGCAGTACTTC.

The chain employs TRBV24-1 and TRBJ2-1; 9 bases are a match to TRBD2. J gave up 7 bases and V 6 bases, and 12 bases lay outside the gene matches. The germline V gene has CDR1 KGHDR and CDR2 SFDVKD. This CDR3 has 16 amino acids. The CDR3 DNA reads TGTGCCACCAGTACCGGTCTAGCGGGATATAGGAATGAGCAGTTCTTC. It specifies CATSTGLAGYRNEQFF.

The chain couples TRBV2 to TRBJ1-1; D gene ambiguous. V was pared by 3 bases and J by 0 bases, with 8 bases between. Germline lookup yields CDR1 SNHLY and CDR2 FYNNEI. This CDR3 is 14 amino acids long. The CDR3 DNA sequence: TGTGCCAGCAGTGAGCGGGCCTTGAACACTGAAGCTTTCTTT. As protein: CASSERALNTEAFF.

In its sample, this clonotype was seen once. The V call is TRBV2, the J call TRBJ1-5, with D unresolved. The CDR3 runs to 14 residues. Trimming took 11 bases from V and 4 from J, leaving 18 bases between them. From germline, CDR1 is SNHLY and CDR2 FYNNEI. CDR3 residues: CAAFETEGNQPQHF. The CDR3 DNA reads as TGTGCCGCCTTCGAGACCGAGGGAAATCAGCCCCAGCATTTT. Together with reference TRBV2 and TRBJ1-5, the CDR3 gives the full variable domain: EPEVTQTPSHQVTQMGQEVILRCVPISNHLYFYWYRQILGQKVEFLVSFYNNEISEKSEIFDDQFSVERPDGSNFTLKIRSTKLEDSAMYFCAAFETEGNQPQHFGDGTRLSIL.

CDR3 sequence (DNA): TGCAGCGTTGATCTGCAGGATGGTATCGGTGGCTACACCTTC. Its translation: CSVDLQDGIGGYTF. The chain links TRBV29-1 to TRBJ1-2, with unresolved D. The CDR3 has 14 amino acids. With 3 bases removed from V and 7 bases from J, the gap between germline ends came to 18 bases. CDR1 and CDR2 from the germline V gene are SQVTM and ANQGSEA.

As concerns this clonotype: At one boundary the junction diverges from the germline segment, which might be a read error. V gene TRBV6-1 combines with J gene TRBJ1-5; D perhaps matches TRBD1 (5 bases). The CDR3 has 15 residues. The V gene's germline CDR1 is MNHNS and CDR2 SASEGT. CDR3 region: CASREDTGRNQPQHF. The CDR3 DNA reads as TGTGCCAGCAGGGAAGATACAGGCCGGAATCAGCCCCAGCATTTT.

The chain combines TRBV24-1 with TRBJ2-2; 12 positions match TRBD2. The germline V gene has CDR1 KGHDR and CDR2 SFDVKD. The CDR3 runs 19 residues. V was pared by 11 bases and J by 1 base, with 16 bases of the junction left unmatched. The CDR3 here is CASSWRLAGDYLNTGELFF. The CDR3 bases are TGTGCCAGCAGCTGGAGACTAGCGGGGGATTACCTGAACACCGGGGAGCTGTTTTTT.

This clonotype was counted between two and nine times. The chain links TRBV7-9 to TRBJ1-5; no clear D. Germline V gene lookup returns CDR1 SEHNR and CDR2 FQNEAQ (reference sequence). The CDR3 runs to 16 residues. Trimming cost V 4 bases and J 3 bases, with 16 bases left between them. The CDR3 nucleotides are TGTGCCAGCAGCTCGCTGGAGGGTACGGTCAATCAGCCCCAGCATTTT. The encoded protein is CASSSLEGTVNQPQHF.

This clonotype was recorded a few times. J is TRBJ2-2 and V is TRBV2, with 8 nucleotides matching TRBD2. The V segment lost 6 bases and the J segment 2 bases; nucleotides outside the gene matches: 5. CDR1 is SNHLY and CDR2 is FYNNEI in the germline V gene. This CDR3 contains 15 residues. CDR3 coding DNA: TGTGCCAGCAGGAGCGGGAGTGGTAACACCGGGGAGCTGTTTTTT. It is translated as CASRSGSGNTGELFF.

The rearrangement uses TRBV19 and TRBJ2-7; a possible D gene is TRBD2 (6 bases). Germline V lookup: CDR1 LNHDA, CDR2 SQIVND (reference sequence). V was shortened by 3 bases and J by 7 bases, with 19 bases between the two germline ends. This CDR3 comprises 15 residues. The CDR3 DNA follows: TGTGCCAGTAGTATTGAGGAGGGCCCCCGAGGAGAGCAGTACTTC. The encoded protein is CASSIEEGPRGEQYF.

V usage is TRBV5-1 and J usage is TRBJ2-5; TRBD1 aligns across 7 bases. The CDR3 loop spans 15 amino acids. Germline values: CDR1 SGHRS, CDR2 YFSETQ. The V gene end was trimmed by 0 bases and the J gene end by 2 bases; junction bases not matched to a gene: 4. The CDR3 protein is CASSLGQGQQETQYF. The CDR3 region has the DNA TGCGCCAGCAGCTTGGGACAGGGCCAGCAAGAGACCCAGTACTTC.

A remark on this clonotype: A junction boundary mismatches the germline segment, possibly from a read error. J is TRBJ1-1 and V is TRBV7-8, with D possibly being TRBD1 (6 bases). Germline CDR1 reads SGHVS; CDR2 reads FQNEAQ. This CDR3 is built from 14 residues. CDR3 DNA sequence: TGTGCCAGCAGCACCGCTGCCAGGGACACTGAAGCTTCCTTT. Its translation is CASSTAARDTEASF.

The sample holds a few counts of this clonotype. This rearrangement joins TRBV28 to TRBJ1-5; 7 bases fit TRBD1. The ends lost 5 bases at V and 3 bases at J; junction bases unmatched: 10. The CDR3 totals 16 residues. The germline V gene encodes CDR1 MDHEN and CDR2 SYDVKM. In DNA, the CDR3 is TGTGCCAGCAGTACCCCCCGGGACAGCACCAATCAGCCCCAGCATTTT. This sequence encodes CASSTPRDSTNQPQHF.

The rearrangement links TRBV5-8 to TRBJ2-7; D gene uncertain. The CDR3 consists of 15 residues. Looked up from germline, CDR1 is SGHTS and CDR2 is YDEGEE. V lost 6 bases and J 0 bases, leaving 16 bases between the germline ends. CDR3 residues: CASTWALTHSYEQYF. The DNA of the CDR3 is TGTGCCAGCACCTGGGCCCTTACCCACTCCTACGAGCAGTACTTC.

Many counts were recorded for this clonotype. The chain's CDR3 is CASSLGKHDLRSETQYF. Here the CDR3 DNA reads TGCGCCAGCAGCTTGGGAAAACACGACCTCCGATCGGAGACCCAGTACTTC. J is TRBJ2-5 and V is TRBV5-1; D gene ambiguous. Germline V gene lookup returns CDR1 SGHRS and CDR2 YFSETQ. The CDR3 sequence is 17 residues long. V was trimmed by 0 bases and J by 5 bases, leaving 20 bases between them.

This rearrangement joins TRBV7-8 to TRBJ1-1; D is ambiguous. Trimming left V 3 bases short and J 6 bases short, with 20 bases between. CDR1 and CDR2 from the germline V gene are SGHVS and FQNEAQ. The CDR3 is 16 residues long. The CDR3, as DNA: TGTGCCAGCAGCTTGAATAGCGGCCTTAGCAAAGCTGAAGCTTTCTTT. Translating gives CASSLNSGLSKAEAFF.

This clonotype has ten or more counts. J is TRBJ2-1 and V is TRBV5-1, with no clear D. Deletions cut 3 bases from V and 8 bases from J, with 18 bases between. The germline V gene encodes CDR1 SGHRS and CDR2 YFSETQ. The CDR3 is made up of 15 amino acids. The CDR3 nucleotides read TGCGCCAGCAGCTACACCCGGGTCTCTGTAGATGAGCAGTTCTTC. The encoded protein is CASSYTRVSVDEQFF.

This clonotype was counted between two and nine times. The rearrangement joins TRBV7-3 to TRBJ1-2; tentative D call: TRBD1 (5 bases). V lost 2 bases and J lost 4, with 8 bases in between. The germline V gene has CDR1 SGHTA and CDR2 FQGTGA. This CDR3 comprises 13 residues. DNA of the CDR3: TGTGCCAGCAGCTTAGCAGGGACCTATGGCTACACCTTC. Residues: CASSLAGTYGYTF.

Regarding this clonotype: The germline gene is not matched at one end of the junction; a read error may be the cause. The chain combines TRBV19 with TRBJ2-7, with D hard to call. Germline-derived CDR1 and CDR2 are LNHDA and SQIVND (reference sequence). This CDR3 spans 13 amino acids. This CDR3 reads CASSIRTWNEQYF. The DNA for the CDR3 is TGTGCCAGTAGTATCAGAACATGGAACGAGCAGTACTTT. Drawing the rest from reference TRBV19 and TRBJ2-7, the complete variable domain is DGGITQSPKYLFRKEGQNVTLSCEQNLNHDAMYWYRQDPGQGLRLIYYSQIVNDFQKGDIAEGYSVSREKKESFPLTVTSAQKNPTAFYLCASSIRTWNEQYFGPGTRLTVT.

Written as DNA, the CDR3 is TGCGCCAGCAATAGCAATCAGCCCCAGCATTTT. Its protein is CASNSNQPQHF. The chain links TRBV10-1 to TRBJ1-5; D gene uncertain. The CDR3 sequence is 11 residues long. The germline V gene has CDR1 WNHNN and CDR2 SYGVQD (reference sequence). Trimming took off 7 bases at V and 0 bases at J, with 1 base between the two ends.